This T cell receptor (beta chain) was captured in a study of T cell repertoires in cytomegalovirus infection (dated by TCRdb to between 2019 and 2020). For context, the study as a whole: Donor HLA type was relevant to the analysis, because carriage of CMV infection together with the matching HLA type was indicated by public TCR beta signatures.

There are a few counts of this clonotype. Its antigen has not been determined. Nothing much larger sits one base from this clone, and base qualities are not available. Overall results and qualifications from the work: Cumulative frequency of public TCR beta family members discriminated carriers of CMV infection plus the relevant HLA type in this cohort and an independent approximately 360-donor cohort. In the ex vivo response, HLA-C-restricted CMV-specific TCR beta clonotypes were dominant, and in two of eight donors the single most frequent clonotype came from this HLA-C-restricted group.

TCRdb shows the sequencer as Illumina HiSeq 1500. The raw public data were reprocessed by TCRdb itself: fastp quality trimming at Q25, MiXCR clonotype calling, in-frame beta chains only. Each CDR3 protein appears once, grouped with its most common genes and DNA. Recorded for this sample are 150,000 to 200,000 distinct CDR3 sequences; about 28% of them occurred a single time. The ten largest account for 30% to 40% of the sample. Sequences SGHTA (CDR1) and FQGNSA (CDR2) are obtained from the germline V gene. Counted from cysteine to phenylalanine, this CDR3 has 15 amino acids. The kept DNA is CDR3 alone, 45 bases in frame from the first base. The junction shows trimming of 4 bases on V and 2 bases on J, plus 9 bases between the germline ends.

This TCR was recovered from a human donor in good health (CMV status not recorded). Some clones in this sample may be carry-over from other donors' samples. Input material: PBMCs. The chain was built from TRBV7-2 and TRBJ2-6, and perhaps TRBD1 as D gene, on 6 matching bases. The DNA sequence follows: TGTGCCAGCAGCTCCTCAGGGGCTGGGGCCAACGTCCTGACTTTC. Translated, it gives CASSSSGAGANVLTF.